Listed below are T cell receptor beta chains from one sample, sequenced in a study of CD8+CD57+ T cells in acquired aplastic anemia. Using its own MiXCR run on the reads, TCRdb lists one record per CDR3 protein. The repertoire holds about 150,000 distinct CDR3 sequences, with 40% to 65% as singletons. The sample comprised sorted CD4+, CD8+, or CD8+CD57+ T cells (not recorded which) from PBMCs. The receptors stem from a human donor with aplastic anemia. Both conserved end residues are part of each CDR3. Fields, in order: J gene, clone size, V gene, D gene, CDR3 DNA, CDR3 protein. A D gene is named only where the DNA matches it firmly. Rows may omit the clone size; those that give it use once, few, many or a size class.

TRBJ2-3 | many | TRBV7-9 | TRBD1 | TGTGCCAGCAGCCCCCAACCCGGGACAGGGAAGACAGATACGCAGTATTTT | CASSPQPGTGKTDTQYF
TRBJ2-7 | NA | TRBV2 | NA | TGTGCCAGCAGTGTAGCCGGAATTTCCGGGCGAGGCGAGCAGTACTTC | CASSVAGISGRGEQYF
TRBJ1-6 | once | TRBV25-1 | NA | TGTGCCAGCAGTGAAGGTCTGGATTATTCACCCCTCCACTTT | CASSEGLDYSPLHF
TRBJ2-1 | many | TRBV29-1 | NA | TGCAGCCCCAGTCATGGCCCCAACAATGAGCAGTTCTTC | CSPSHGPNNEQFF
TRBJ1-5 | NA | TRBV7-8 | NA | TGTGCCAGCAGCTTAGGGGACGGTCCCAATCGGCCCCAGCATTTT | CASSLGDGPNRPQHF
TRBJ1-5 | many | TRBV6-2/TRBV6-3 | NA | TGTGCCAGCAGTTACGTTCGGTCCGGGACGGAGCATTTT | CASSYVRSGTEHF
TRBJ2-6 | NA | TRBV20-1 | TRBD1 | TGCAGTGCTAGGGGGCCAGGGGGAGACACTGAAGCTTTC | CSARGPGGDTEAF
TRBJ1-4 | many | TRBV7-2 | NA | TGTGCCAGCAGCTTAGCGAGTAGGGGGAGGGATGAAAAACTGTTTTTT | CASSLASRGRDEKLFF
TRBJ2-1 | few | TRBV12-3/TRBV12-4 | NA | TGTGCCAGCAGTCCAAGCAATGGGCAGTTCTTC | CASSPSNGQFF
TRBJ1-1 | NA | TRBV25-1 | NA | TGTGCCAGCAGTGAACTTGGGACAGAAGCTTTCTTT | CASSELGTEAFF
TRBJ1-2 | NA | TRBV20-1 | TRBD1 | TGCAGTGCTAGAGAGAGACAGGGGGATATTGGCTACACCTTC | CSARERQGDIGYTF
TRBJ1-1 | NA | TRBV15 | NA | TGTGCCACCAGCAGAGATTGGGGTCCAAACACTGAAGCTTTCTTT | CATSRDWGPNTEAFF
TRBJ2-7 | NA | TRBV10-3 | TRBD2 | TGTGCCATCAAGGAGCCGGGACTAGCGGGAGCAGACGAGCAGTACTTC | CAIKEPGLAGADEQYF
TRBJ2-5 | NA | TRBV9 | NA | TGTGCCAGCAGCGTAGGAGACTTTATGCAAGAGACCCAGTACTTC | CASSVGDFMQETQYF
TRBJ2-3 | few | TRBV24-1 | NA | TGTGCCACCAGTGATCGATACCAGGGAGGTGGGAGCACAGATACGCAGTATTTT | CATSDRYQGGGSTDTQYF
TRBJ2-1 | NA | TRBV20-1 | TRBD2 | TGCAGTGCTAGTAGCGGGAGGTACAATGAGCAGTTCTTC | CSASSGRYNEQFF
TRBJ1-5 | NA | TRBV2 | TRBD1 | TGTGCCAGCACGGGACAGGGCAGTCAGCCCCAGCATTTT | CASTGQGSQPQHF
TRBJ2-7 | many | TRBV20-1 | TRBD1 | TGCAGTGCTAGAGATGCGACAGGGACGGTCTACGAGCAGTACTTC | CSARDATGTVYEQYF
TRBJ1-4 | many | TRBV12-3/TRBV12-4 | NA | TGTGCCAGCAGTTTGGGACGGAATGAAAAACTGTTTTTT | CASSLGRNEKLFF
TRBJ2-1 | NA | TRBV12-3/TRBV12-4 | TRBD2 | TGTGCCAGCAGTTTAGCAGTTAGCGGGGGAGCCTACAATGAGCAGTTCTTC | CASSLAVSGGAYNEQFF
TRBJ1-1 | medium-sized | TRBV20-1 | TRBD1 | TGCAGTGCTAGAGGACAGGGGGACACTGAAGCTTTCTTT | CSARGQGDTEAFF
TRBJ2-7 | many | TRBV24-1 | NA | TGTGCCACCAGTGACTATAGACAGGCCCTCTCCTACGAGCAGTACTTC | CATSDYRQALSYEQYF
TRBJ2-2 | NA | TRBV11-3 | NA | TGTGCCAGCAGCGCCGTCGGCAACGGGGAGCTGTTTTTT | CASSAVGNGELFF
TRBJ2-1 | NA | TRBV20-1 | TRBD2 | TGCAGTGCTAGAGATCCTAGCGGGAGGCATTTTGACAATGAGCAGTTCTTC | CSARDPSGRHFDNEQFF
TRBJ2-6 | NA | TRBV6-2/TRBV6-3 | TRBD1 | TGTGCCAGCAGTTACCCGACAGGGGGAGGTGGGGCCAACGTCCTGACTTTC | CASSYPTGGGGANVLTF
TRBJ1-1 | NA | TRBV6-6 | NA | TGTGCCAGCAGATCGGGGAACACTGAAGCTTTCTTT | CASRSGNTEAFF
TRBJ2-2 | few | TRBV19 | TRBD2 | TGTGCCAGTAGCGGTACTAGCGGGGACACCGGGGAGCTGTTTTTT | CASSGTSGDTGELFF
TRBJ2-5 | many | TRBV6-1 | NA | TGTGCCAGCAGTGGACACGTTGAGCCCCAAGAGACCCAGTACTTC | CASSGHVEPQETQYF
TRBJ1-1 | NA | TRBV14 | NA | TGTGCCAGCTCCTTAACCACTGAAGCTTTCTTT | CASSLTTEAFF
TRBJ1-1 | NA | TRBV5-6 | TRBD1 | TGTGCCAGCAGGGGGGACAGGGGATGGGCTGAAGCTTTCTTT | CASRGDRGWAEAFF
TRBJ1-1 | NA | TRBV19 | TRBD1 | TGTGCCAGTGTAAGCGGGACAGGGAACACTGAAGCTTTCTTT | CASVSGTGNTEAFF
TRBJ1-3 | NA | TRBV29-1 | NA | TGCAGCGTTGCCAAGGACATAGGAAACACCATATATTTT | CSVAKDIGNTIYF
TRBJ1-6 | NA | TRBV7-9 | NA | TGTGCCACCATGCCCTCAAGGTATTCACCCCTCCACTTT | CATMPSRYSPLHF
TRBJ2-1 | NA | TRBV24-1 | NA | TGTGCCACCAGTGGGGGCAATCAGAGCTCCTACAATGAGCAGTTCTTC | CATSGGNQSSYNEQFF
TRBJ1-2 | many | TRBV20-1 | NA | TGCAGTGCTAGAGATCGGGGTGCGGGGCCTGATGGCTACACCTTC | CSARDRGAGPDGYTF
TRBJ2-3 | NA | TRBV5-1 | TRBD1 | TGCGCCAGCAGCCCAGGGGGCCTCGGCACAGATACGCAGTATTTT | CASSPGGLGTDTQYF
TRBJ1-1 | NA | TRBV19 | TRBD1 | TGTGCCAGTAGCAGGAACCGGGACAGGATGAACACTGAAGCTTTCTTT | CASSRNRDRMNTEAFF
TRBJ1-2 | many | TRBV9 | NA | TGTGCCAGCAGCGTAGACCTCTACGAAGGTGGCTACACCTTC | CASSVDLYEGGYTF
TRBJ2-7 | NA | TRBV19 | TRBD2 | TGTGCCAGTAGTGGTCGACTAGCGGGACGGAATTCCTACGAGCAGTACTTC | CASSGRLAGRNSYEQYF
TRBJ2-7 | NA | TRBV24-1 | TRBD2 | TGTGCCACCAGTGAACCGACTAGCGGGTCCACCTACGAGCAGTACTTC | CATSEPTSGSTYEQYF
TRBJ2-5 | few | TRBV2 | NA | TGTGCCAGCAGTGAAGCGCTTCCAGGGGAGACCCAGTACTTC | CASSEALPGETQYF
TRBJ2-7 | NA | TRBV20-1 | NA | TGCAGTGCTCTCCAACAGCGGGACACTTTGGGAGAGCAGTACTTC | CSALQQRDTLGEQYF
TRBJ2-7 | NA | TRBV11-2 | NA | TGTGCCAGCAGCCCCCTATGGGAGTCCTACGAGCAGTACTTC | CASSPLWESYEQYF
TRBJ2-3 | NA | TRBV10-1 | TRBD2 | TGCGCCAGCAGTGAGTTCGGGGAGGGTGCAGATACGCAGTATTTT | CASSEFGEGADTQYF
TRBJ1-1 | few | TRBV24-1 | TRBD1 | TGTGCCACCAGAAGACAGGGTAGTACTGAAGCTTTCTTT | CATRRQGSTEAFF
TRBJ2-7 | many | TRBV7-6 | NA | TGTGCCAGCAGCTTAGACAGTACAGGGAACCCCTCCTACGAGCAGTACTTC | CASSLDSTGNPSYEQYF
TRBJ2-1 | NA | TRBV7-8 | NA | TGTGCCAGCAGCTTAGTCCCGGGAGTACGTGAGCAGTTCTTC | CASSLVPGVREQFF
TRBJ2-7 | NA | TRBV29-1 | NA | TGCAGCTTGACGGTCTCCTACGAGCAGTACTTC | CSLTVSYEQYF
TRBJ1-2 | NA | TRBV20-1 | TRBD1 | TGCAGTGCTCGAACCGTAACCGGACAGGATGGAGGCTACACCTTC | CSARTVTGQDGGYTF
TRBJ2-7 | NA | TRBV2 | TRBD1 | TGTGCCAGCAGTCGAACAACAGGGACAGGCGAGCAGTACTTC | CASSRTTGTGEQYF
TRBJ2-7 | many | TRBV20-1 | TRBD1 | TGCAGTGCTAGAGAGGACAGGGGGCTCCACGAGCAGTACTTC | CSAREDRGLHEQYF
TRBJ2-1 | many | TRBV7-9 | TRBD2 | TGTGCCAGCAGCTTAGTGCAGCGGGGGCTTAGTGAGCAGTTCTTC | CASSLVQRGLSEQFF
TRBJ2-1 | once | TRBV19 | TRBD1 | TGTGCCAGCCGCCCTCTAACCGGAACAGGGGTCGAGCAGTTCTTC | CASRPLTGTGVEQFF
TRBJ1-6 | few | TRBV7-2 | NA | TGTGCCAGCAGCCCCGGTACTTCACCCCTCCACTTT | CASSPGTSPLHF
TRBJ1-2 | few | TRBV18 | TRBD1 | TGTGCCAGCTCAAACCGGGACAGTCTACAGGCTAACTATGGCTACACCTTC | CASSNRDSLQANYGYTF
TRBJ2-7 | NA | TRBV20-1 | NA | TGCAGTGCGGAAGCAACACATGGGTCCTACGAGCAGTACTTC | CSAEATHGSYEQYF
TRBJ2-7 | NA | TRBV9 | TRBD1 | TGTGCCAGCAGCACAGGGACAGGGGCTACTGAGCAGTACTTC | CASSTGTGATEQYF
TRBJ2-1 | many | TRBV2 | TRBD1 | TGTGCCAGCAGTCGGGACAGGGGGGTGATGAATGAGCAGTTCTTC | CASSRDRGVMNEQFF
TRBJ2-7 | NA | TRBV11-1 | NA | TGTGCCAGCAGCTTTGGGGACACTCAACGCTCCTACGAGCAGTACTTC | CASSFGDTQRSYEQYF
TRBJ2-3 | NA | TRBV20-1 | NA | TGCAGTGCTAAGAGGACTACAGATACGCAGTATTTT | CSAKRTTDTQYF